Following are 26 T cell receptor beta chains from one sample sequenced in a study of vaccination and CD4 T cells after COVID-19. Sequenced with the Oncomine TCR Beta short-read assay was DNA taken from cultured CD4+ T cells. TCRdb re-analysed the PCR reads in MiXCR, keeping a single row per CDR3 protein. The table records 20,000 to 25,000 distinct CDR3 sequences, about 64% of them present only once. No antigen has been assigned to these receptors. The treatment denotes: roughly ten-day PBMC culture with coronavirus spike peptide pools or control peptides (ViraFEST assay). The starting material was CD4+ T cells from blood, cultured in vitro, obtained after SARS-CoV-2 vaccination. The receptors derive from a human donor who received a COVID-19 vaccine.

The gene calls are TRBV20-1 and TRBJ2-5; no definite D call. V was pared by 1 base and J by 3 bases, with 9 bases between. CDR3 length: 13 amino acids. Per the germline V gene, CDR1 is DFQATT and CDR2 is SNEGSKA (reference sequence). The CDR3 spells CSARGRLKETQYF. CDR3 in DNA: TGCAGTGCTAGAGGACGGTTAAAAGAGACCCAGTACTTC.

J is TRBJ2-7 and V is TRBV24-1; D is uncertain. Trimming took off 6 bases at V and 6 bases at J, with 20 bases between the two ends. This CDR3 contains 15 residues. Germline V CDR1 and CDR2: KGHDR, SFDVKD. In nucleotides, the CDR3 is TGTGCCACCAGTCACTCGCTAGACCCTTCGCGCGAGCAGTACTTC. The encoded protein is CATSHSLDPSREQYF.

This clonotype was picked up a small number of times. The chain joins TRBV7-9 to TRBJ1-3; a weak D match, TRBD1 (5 bases). The CDR3 covers 17 residues. Germline V lookup: CDR1 SEHNR, CDR2 FQNEAQ (reference sequence). V shed 5 bases and J shed 0 bases, with 17 bases lying between them. In nucleotides, the CDR3 is TGTGCCAGCAGCCCCTTTAGCCGGACATACTCTGGAAACACCATATATTTT. Amino acids: CASSPFSRTYSGNTIYF.

This clonotype was seen only a few times. The chain carries TRBV15 and TRBJ2-3; no reliable D call. Looked up from germline, CDR1 is LNHNV and CDR2 is YYDKDF (reference sequence). This CDR3 spans 17 amino acids. The V gene lost 0 bases and the J gene lost 0 bases, with 13 bases spanning the gap. The CDR3 sequence: CATSRDRSAASTDTQYF. The CDR3 nucleotides read TGTGCCACCAGCAGAGATCGTTCGGCCGCCAGCACAGATACGCAGTATTTT.

This clonotype was counted a few times. The CDR3, as DNA: TGTGCCATCTTCTTTGGGGGACTAGCGGGGGGCCGGGGAGAGACCCAGTACTTC. As protein: CAIFFGGLAGGRGETQYF. The chain joins TRBV27 to TRBJ2-5; 15 bases line up with TRBD2. This CDR3 is built from 18 residues. V shed 10 bases, J shed 4 bases, and the junction held 16 bases outside the gene matches. Germline CDR1 and CDR2: MNHEY and SMNVEV (reference sequence).

This clonotype occurred a few times. This sequence joins TRBV7-2 and TRBJ1-3, with D tentatively TRBD1 (6 bases). The CDR3 contains 14 residues. V dropped 1 base and J dropped 3 bases, with 7 bases sitting between them. Germline V gene lookup returns CDR1 SGHTA and CDR2 FQGNSA. The CDR3 is CASSLGTDGNTIYF. DNA of the CDR3: TGTGCCAGCAGCTTAGGGACAGATGGAAACACCATATATTTT.

The V and J genes are TRBV6-2 or TRBV6-3 and TRBJ2-5; D is perhaps TRBD1 or TRBD2 (5 bases each). V was cut by 4 bases and J by 7 bases, with 16 bases left in between. The CDR3 sequence is 14 residues long. The V gene's germline CDR1 is MNHEY and CDR2 SVGEGT. The DNA of the CDR3 is TGTGCCAGCAGTTCCCACGGGGCTGGGGGGACCCAGTACTTC. Protein sequence: CASSSHGAGGTQYF.

This sequence joins TRBV7-8 and TRBJ1-3; 10 nucleotides line up with TRBD1. The CDR3 is 17 amino acids. The V and J ends lost 0 bases and 1 base, in that order; junction bases with no gene match: 3. The germline CDR1 and CDR2 sequences are SGHVS and FQNEAQ. The CDR3 nucleotides are TGTGCCAGCAGCTTAGCGGGACAGGGGCGATCTGGAAACACCATATATTTT. This sequence encodes CASSLAGQGRSGNTIYF.

The chain has TRBV25-1 and TRBJ1-1; the D gene is possibly TRBD1 (6 bases). V was shortened by 2 bases and J by 7 bases, with 17 bases between the two germline ends. CDR1 and CDR2 (germline): MGHDK, SYGVNS. CDR3 length: 15 amino acids. The chain's CDR3 is CASSERGYVDSEAFF. The CDR3 DNA reads as TGTGCCAGCAGTGAAAGGGGGTACGTGGACAGTGAAGCTTTCTTT.

The chain carries TRBV7-2 and TRBJ1-2; D remains ambiguous. Trimming stripped 1 base from V and 4 bases from J, with 13 bases between. The CDR3 spans 15 residues. Per the germline V gene, CDR1 is SGHTA and CDR2 is FQGNSA. The CDR3 sequence is CASSLGFSDSYGYTF. The CDR3 DNA sequence: TGTGCCAGCAGCTTAGGGTTTTCAGACTCCTATGGCTACACCTTC.

This clonotype was observed a few times. The V gene is TRBV7-8, the J gene TRBJ2-3, with 12 nucleotides matching TRBD2. V gave up 1 base and J gave up 3 bases; unmatched junction bases: 5. Per germline, CDR1 SGHVS and CDR2 FQNEAQ. This CDR3 comprises 17 residues. The CDR3 region has the DNA TGTGCCAGCAGCTTAGGAACTAGCGGGGGGTCGACAGATACGCAGTATTTT. It yields the protein CASSLGTSGGSTDTQYF.

The CDR3: CASSLVGGQTNQPQHF. CDR3 nucleotides: TGTGCCAGCAGCTTAGTGGGAGGACAGACCAATCAGCCCCAGCATTTT. This sequence joins TRBV7-8 and TRBJ1-5; D possibly corresponds to TRBD1 (6 bases). Between the trimmed V and J ends, which lost 1 base and 3 bases, there was a span of 13 bases. The length of the CDR3 is 16 residues. CDR1 SGHVS and CDR2 FQNEAQ come from the germline V gene.

This clonotype was detected only a few times. This chain joins TRBV2 and TRBJ1-5; D is unresolved. V was pared by 3 bases and J by 7 bases, with 16 bases between. The CDR3 runs to 15 residues. Germline V CDR1 and CDR2: SNHLY, FYNNEI. The CDR3 protein is CASSDGQRGFQPQHF. DNA for the CDR3: TGTGCCAGCAGTGATGGGCAGAGAGGTTTCCAGCCCCAGCATTTT.

V usage is TRBV6-1 and J usage is TRBJ1-4, with D perhaps matching TRBD1 (6 bases). The V gene lost 7 bases and the J gene lost 2 bases, with 11 bases spanning the gap. In germline, CDR1 is MNHNS, CDR2 SASEGT. The CDR3 has 14 amino acids. The CDR3 DNA sequence: TGTGCCAGCACCGCCAGGGGTACTAATGAAAAACTGTTTTTT. Translated, it gives CASTARGTNEKLFF.

The chain combines TRBV21-1 with TRBJ2-5; the D call in the table, TRBD1, was not verified against the DNA. TRBV21-1 is flagged as a pseudogene. The CDR3 is 15 amino acids. CDR3 sequence reads: CACAPGRKSQETQYF. The CDR3 coding sequence is TGTGCCTGCGCACCCGGGCGGAAGAGCCAAGAGACCCAGTACTTC.

This sequence joins TRBV11-2 and TRBJ1-2; 7 nucleotides match TRBD1. The CDR3 loop spans 15 amino acids. The trim removed 6 bases at V and 7 bases at J, leaving 14 bases unmatched. CDR1 SGHAT and CDR2 FQNNGV come from the germline V gene. The CDR3 DNA reads TGTGCCAGCAGATTTTTACAGGGGATAAGGGGTGGCTACACCTTC. Its protein is CASRFLQGIRGGYTF.

The V call is TRBV24-1, the J call TRBJ2-1; 9 bases fit TRBD2. CDR1 and CDR2 from the germline V gene are KGHDR and SFDVKD. This CDR3 has 17 amino acids. With V trimmed by 3 bases and J by 0 bases, 5 bases remained unmatched. CDR3 nucleotide sequence: TGTGCCACCAGTGATCCCCTAGCGGGGAGCTCCTACAATGAGCAGTTCTTC. It codes for CATSDPLAGSSYNEQFF.

This clonotype was detected only a few times. The CDR3 is CSARDWTGVSGYTF. DNA for the CDR3: TGCAGTGCTAGAGACTGGACAGGGGTGTCTGGCTACACCTTC. The V and J genes are TRBV20-1 and TRBJ1-2, with 9 bases matching TRBD1. Per germline, CDR1 DFQATT and CDR2 SNEGSKA (reference sequence). This CDR3 has 14 residues. V lost 0 bases to trimming and J lost 7 bases; unmatched junction nucleotides: 6.

The table lists this clonotype with a few counts. The rearrangement joins TRBV20-1 to TRBJ2-3; 10 nucleotides agree with TRBD2. This CDR3 spans 16 amino acids. In germline, CDR1 is DFQATT, CDR2 SNEGSKA (reference sequence). Trimming took 4 bases from V and 5 from J; bases not matched to a gene: 12. The CDR3 coding sequence is TGCAGTGCTAAGGCGTTGAGCGGGGGGGCGATAGATACGCAGTATTTT. The encoded protein is CSAKALSGGAIDTQYF.

The table lists this clonotype with a few counts. This chain joins TRBV19 and TRBJ1-5, with a possible D match to TRBD1 (5 bases). The CDR3 loop spans 14 amino acids. Germline loops: CDR1 LNHDA, CDR2 SQIVND (reference sequence). Trimming took 6 bases from V and 0 from J, leaving 9 bases between them. This CDR3 is CASSPGDSNQPQHF. The CDR3 DNA reads TGTGCCAGTAGCCCGGGGGATAGCAATCAGCCCCAGCATTTT.

The chain is built from TRBV20-1 and TRBJ2-1; 7 nucleotides agree with TRBD2. Trimming at V came to 1 base and at J to 0 bases, leaving 3 bases not matched to a gene. The CDR3 is 15 amino acids. Germline CDR1 and CDR2: DFQATT and SNEGSKA (reference sequence). CDR3 nucleotides: TGCAGTGCTAGAGGGGACTACCTCTCCTACAATGAGCAGTTCTTC. It codes for CSARGDYLSYNEQFF.

This clonotype was counted between two and nine times. The chain uses TRBV27 and TRBJ1-1; 9 bases are shared with TRBD1. V shed 1 base, J shed 2 bases, and the junction held 2 bases outside the gene matches. CDR3 length equals 15 residues. CDR1 and CDR2 from the germline V gene are MNHEY and SMNVEV (reference sequence). CDR3 nucleotide sequence: TGTGCCAGCAGTTTATGGACAGGGGTAAACACTGAAGCTTTCTTT. Translation: CASSLWTGVNTEAFF.

This chain joins TRBV6-1 and TRBJ2-3, with 10 bases that match TRBD1. CDR1 and CDR2 from the germline V gene are MNHNS and SASEGT. V was pared by 5 bases and J by 5 bases, with 7 bases of the junction left unmatched. The length of the CDR3 is 15 residues. The CDR3 nucleotides read TGTGCCAGCAGTCTTGAGACAGGGGGCCAAGATACGCAGTATTTT. Translation gives CASSLETGGQDTQYF.

This chain links TRBV5-4 with TRBJ1-2; D may be TRBD1 (6 bases). Germline V gene sequence: CDR1 SGHNT, CDR2 YYREEE (reference sequence). CDR3 length: 14 amino acids. Trimming removed 3 bases from V and 1 base from J, with 10 bases in between. The CDR3 sequence is CASSSDRFNYGYTF. CDR3 DNA sequence: TGTGCCAGCAGCTCGGACAGATTTAACTATGGCTACACCTTC.

The V gene is TRBV19, the J gene TRBJ2-7; 14 bases agree with TRBD2. CDR1 and CDR2 from the germline V gene are LNHDA and SQIVND (reference sequence). With 5 bases clipped from V and 6 bases from J, the junction kept 6 bases outside the gene matches. There are 15 residues in the CDR3. The CDR3 spells CASSPGLAGGAEQYF. The DNA for the CDR3 is TGTGCCAGTAGTCCTGGACTAGCGGGGGGCGCCGAGCAGTACTTC. Drawing the rest from reference TRBV19 and TRBJ2-7, the complete variable domain is DGGITQSPKYLFRKEGQNVTLSCEQNLNHDAMYWYRQDPGQGLRLIYYSQIVNDFQKGDIAEGYSVSREKKESFPLTVTSAQKNPTAFYLCASSPGLAGGAEQYFGPGTRLTVT.

This chain joins TRBV20-1 and TRBJ1-2, with 9 nucleotides matching TRBD1. V was clipped by 2 bases and J by 3 bases; unmatched bases: 4. Germline CDR1 is DFQATT and CDR2 is SNEGSKA (reference sequence). This CDR3 contains 14 residues. This CDR3 reads CSARLHRGHYGYTF. The CDR3 coding sequence is TGCAGTGCTAGACTACACAGGGGGCACTATGGCTACACCTTC.